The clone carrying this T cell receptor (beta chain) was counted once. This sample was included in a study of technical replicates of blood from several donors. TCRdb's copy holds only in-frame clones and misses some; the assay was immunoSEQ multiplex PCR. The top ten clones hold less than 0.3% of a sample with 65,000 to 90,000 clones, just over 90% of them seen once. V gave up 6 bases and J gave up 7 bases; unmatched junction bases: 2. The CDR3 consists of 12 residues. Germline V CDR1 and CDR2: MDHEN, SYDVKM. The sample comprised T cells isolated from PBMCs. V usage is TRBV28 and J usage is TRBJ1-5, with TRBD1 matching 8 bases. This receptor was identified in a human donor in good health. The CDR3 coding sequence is TGTGCCAGCAGCCAGGGGGCACAGCCCCAGCATTTT. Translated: CASSQGAQPQHF.